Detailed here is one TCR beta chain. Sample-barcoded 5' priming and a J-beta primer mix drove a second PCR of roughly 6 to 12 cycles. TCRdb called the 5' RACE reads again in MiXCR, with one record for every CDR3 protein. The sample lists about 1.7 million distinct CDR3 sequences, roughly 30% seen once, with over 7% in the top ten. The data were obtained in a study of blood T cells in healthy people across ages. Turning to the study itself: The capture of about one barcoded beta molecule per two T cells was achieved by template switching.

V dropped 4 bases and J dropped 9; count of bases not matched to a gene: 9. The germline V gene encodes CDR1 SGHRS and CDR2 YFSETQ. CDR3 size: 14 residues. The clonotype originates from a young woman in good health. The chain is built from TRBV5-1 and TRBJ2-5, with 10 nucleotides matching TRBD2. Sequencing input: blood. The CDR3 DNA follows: TGCGCCAGCAGCAAAGCGGGAGGGGAGGAGGCCCAGTACTTC. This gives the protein CASSKAGGEEAQYF. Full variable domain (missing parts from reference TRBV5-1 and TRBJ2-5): KAGVTQTPRYLIKTRGQQVTLSCSPISGHRSVSWYQQTPGQGLQFLFEYFSETQRNKGNFPGRFSGRQFSNSRSEMNVSTLELGDSALYLCASSKAGGEEAQYFGPGTRLLVL.